The clone carrying this TCR beta chain has a count of ten or more. Its cognate antigen is unknown. MiXCR was run by TCRdb on the reads, yielding one entry per CDR3 protein. The sample consists of approximately 500,000 distinct CDR3 sequences, 15% to 20% of them appearing once. The CDR3 is made up of 18 amino acids. Trimming took 4 bases from V and 3 from J, leaving 23 bases between them. Germline CDR1 reads LNHDA; CDR2 reads SQIVND (reference sequence). The entry originates in a study of T cell repertoires in cytomegalovirus infection. Study context: An indication of both CMV infection and matching HLA type came from public TCR beta signatures.

The study, taken as a whole, reports: Cumulative public TCR beta family frequency identified carriers of CMV plus the relevant HLA. HLA-C-restricted TCR beta clonotypes specific for CMV led the ex vivo response.

This TCR derives from a human donor in good health (CMV status not recorded). Some clones in this sample may be carry-over from other donors' samples. This chain connects TRBV19 to TRBJ2-3; D may be TRBD2 (6 bases). Sequencing was done on a sample of CD8+ T cells from PBMCs. The CDR3 reads CASSTTLLAPEGTDTQYF. The CDR3 DNA sequence: TGTGCCAGTAGTACCACTCTACTAGCTCCTGAGGGAACAGATACGCAGTATTTT.